A single sample is the source of the 5 T cell receptor beta chains below, sequenced in a study of shared clonotypes between healthy human individuals. Profiled with immunoSEQ multiplex PCR; TCRdb holds only in-frame clones, not every one. The table lists approximately 590,000 clones, 95% of them singletons. Naive-designated CD8 cells lacked CD45RO, were positively enriched for CCR7, and omitted terminally differentiated effector memory CD45RA+ cells. Sequenced material: naive CD8+ T cells sorted from blood. The receptors shown here come from a woman aged 25 to 39 in good health.

The CDR3 is CSVPWGGDTGELFF. The DNA for the CDR3 is TGCAGCGTCCCCTGGGGAGGGGACACCGGGGAGCTGTTTTTT. The rearrangement joins TRBV29-1 to TRBJ2-2, with 7 bases identical to TRBD2. The V segment lost 6 bases and the J segment 3 bases; nucleotides outside the gene matches: 7. Germline V lookup: CDR1 SQVTM, CDR2 ANQGSEA. The CDR3 runs 14 residues.

Comment on this clone: Other DNA sequences within the sample encode an identical CDR3. DNA for the CDR3: TGTGCCAGTAGTATAGTCGGATACGAGCAGTACTTC. Translated: CASSIVGYEQYF. The chain carries TRBV19 and TRBJ2-7; no reliable D call. The length of the CDR3 is 12 residues. Germline-derived CDR1 and CDR2 are LNHDA and SQIVND (reference sequence). V shed 1 base and J shed 4 bases, with 5 bases lying between them.

This chain uses TRBV5-5 with TRBJ2-7; 11 nucleotides agree with TRBD2. Germline CDR1 and CDR2: SGHKS and YYEKEE (reference sequence). CDR3 length equals 15 residues. After removal of 3 bases from V and 0 bases from J, the junction contained 2 bases not matched to a gene. In DNA form, the CDR3 reads TGTGCCAGCAGCTCCGGGACTAGCGGCTCCTACGAGCAGTACTTC. Protein sequence: CASSSGTSGSYEQYF. The full variable domain, in which reference TRBV5-5 and TRBJ2-7 provide the parts outside the CDR3, is DAGVTQSPTHLIKTRGQQVTLRCSPISGHKSVSWYQQVLGQGPQFIFQYYEKEERGRGNFPDRFSARQFPNYSSELNVNALLLGDSALYLCASSSGTSGSYEQYFGPGTRLTVT.

This chain links TRBV2 with TRBJ2-1; D gene unclear. The CDR3 spans 12 residues. Germline V gives CDR1 SNHLY, CDR2 FYNNEI. Trimming pared 8 bases from V and 7 bases from J, leaving 12 bases between. CDR3 DNA: TGTGCCAGCTCCTTGGCAAATAATGAGCAGTTCTTC. Translated, it gives CASSLANNEQFF.

The rearrangement joins TRBV29-1 to TRBJ2-7; 8 bases fit TRBD1. Germline trimming cut 7 bases from V and 4 bases from J; bases unmatched to any gene: 9. CDR3 size: 13 residues. CDR1 and CDR2 from the germline V gene are SQVTM and ANQGSEA. The CDR3 loop reads CSALGQGSYEQYF. The CDR3, as DNA: TGCAGCGCCCTTGGACAGGGTTCTTACGAGCAGTACTTC.